Following are 17 T cell receptor beta chains from one sample sequenced in a study of tissue T cells after allogeneic stem cell transplantation. The time point denotes: mouse harvest day 7 after allogeneic transplant. Each mouse received 10^7 T-cell-depleted marrow cells plus 10^6 splenic CD5+ T cells by tail vein. Sequenced by immunoSEQ multiplex PCR; TCRdb stores in-frame clones only, minus some. The sample shows about 6,600 clones, about half of them seen only once. The sequencing input was lymph node tissue. These receptors were obtained from a female BALB/c mouse given C57BL/6 T cells with graft-versus-host disease after an allogeneic hematopoietic cell transplant.

Points on this clone: Gene and germline names: mouse. The read finishes 1 residue shy of the CDR3 end, and the germline J gene is used to complete it. This rearrangement joins TRBV19 to TRBJ1-1; 9 positions agree with TRBD1. The germline V gene has CDR1 FNHDT and CDR2 SITEND (reference sequence). This CDR3 has 14 amino acids. V shed 5 bases and J 1 base; nucleotides not matched to a gene: 3. Here the CDR3 reads CASSLDRGNTEVFF. The covered CDR3 bases are TGTGCCAGCAGCTTGGACAGGGGAAACACAGAAGTCTTC.

To note about this clone: Gene labels here are mouse ones. The sequence runs out 1 residue before the end of the CDR3; the remainder is reconstructed from the germline J gene. The chain recombines TRBV16 with TRBJ1-4, with D perhaps TRBD1 (5 bases). The germline gives CDR1 SGHSA, CDR2 FRNQAP. Trimming took 4 bases from V and 3 from J, leaving 6 bases between them. The CDR3 is 13 residues long. This CDR3 reads CASSWDPNERLFF. The sequenced part of the CDR3 DNA is TGTGCAAGCAGCTGGGACCCCAACGAAAGATTATTT.

Turning to this clone: The gene symbols are mouse symbols. With the read ending 1 residue before the CDR3 end, the germline J gene is used to fill in that end. The rearrangement joins TRBV13-3 to TRBJ2-2; a weak D match, TRBD2 (6 bases). The CDR3 covers 14 residues. The V and J ends lost 3 bases and 2 bases respectively, with 8 bases between them. Looked up from germline, CDR1 is NNHDY and CDR2 is SYVADS. The CDR3 loop is CASSGLGNTGQLYF. The covered CDR3 bases are TGTGCCAGCAGTGGGCTGGGGAACACCGGGCAGCTCTAC.

On this clone: Each gene name is a mouse one. Read data end 1 residue before the CDR3 end; the end is taken from the germline J gene. The chain uses TRBV5 and TRBJ2-7; no reliable D call. The germline V and J ends were trimmed by 0 bases and 3 bases, with 3 bases remaining between them. The length of the CDR3 is 12 residues. The germline CDR1 and CDR2 sequences are LGHNA and YNLKQL (reference sequence). The CDR3 reads CASSQEGYEQYF. CDR3 bases read: TGTGCCAGCAGCCAAGAAGGCTATGAACAGTAC.

As for this clone: Germline and genes: mouse. The read comes to an end 1 residue before the CDR3 does, leaving the germline J gene to fill in the end. The chain uses TRBV26 and TRBJ1-2; TRBD1 matches 8 bases. Germline V gives CDR1 KGHPV, CDR2 FQNQEV (reference sequence). The CDR3 is 15 residues long. J was trimmed by 5 bases and V by 0 bases; bases with no gene match: 5. This CDR3 is CASSLSSGGGSDYTF. The DNA read from the CDR3 is TGTGCCAGCAGTCTGTCCTCAGGGGGCGGGTCCGACTACACC.

Regarding this clone: The gene symbols are mouse symbols. The CDR3 reads CASSLSGYEQYF. The sequenced CDR3 bases are TGTGCCAGCAGTCTGTCTGGGTATGAACAGTAC. The chain combines TRBV26 with TRBJ2-7; no reliable D call. The CDR3 goes on 1 residue after the read ends, and that part is filled in from the germline J gene. Germline V gives CDR1 KGHPV, CDR2 FQNQEV (reference sequence). Trimming took 0 bases from V and 4 from J, leaving 4 bases between them. The length of the CDR3 is 12 residues.

This clone was detected a few times. Mouse gene names apply. The CDR3 spells CASSLSTWGGEQYF. The sequenced part of the CDR3 DNA is TGTGCCAGCAGTCTGTCGACCTGGGGGGGAGAACAGTAC. The chain joins TRBV26 to TRBJ2-7; 9 nucleotides line up with TRBD2. With the read ending 1 residue before the CDR3 end, the germline J gene is used to fill in that end. CDR3 length: 14 residues. CDR1 and CDR2 from the germline V gene are KGHPV and FQNQEV (reference sequence). With V trimmed by 0 bases and J by 7 bases, 4 bases remained unmatched.

Relative to its sample, this clone is medium-sized (0.01 to 0.1%). Gene names are the mouse ones. The read ends 1 residue before the CDR3 terminus; that terminus is restored from the germline J gene. This chain uses TRBV26 with TRBJ1-4; no clear D. Trimming shortened V by 2 bases and J by 0 bases, and 4 bases separated the two germline ends. The germline gives CDR1 KGHPV, CDR2 FQNQEV (reference sequence). This CDR3 is 14 amino acids long. The CDR3 here is CASSLGISNERLFF. The covered CDR3 bases are TGTGCCAGCAGTCTGGGGATTTCCAACGAAAGATTATTT.

For this clone: The gene names here belong to mouse. Read data end 1 residue before the CDR3 end; the end is taken from the germline J gene. The chain couples TRBV3 to TRBJ1-3; D is ambiguous. Trimming shortened V by 3 bases and J by 0 bases, and 6 bases separated the two germline ends. There are 14 residues in the CDR3. Germline lookup yields CDR1 SNHLY and CDR2 FYNGKV (reference sequence). The sequenced part of the CDR3 DNA is TGTGCCAGCAGCTTTGAAAATTCTGGAAATACGCTCTAT. Its protein is CASSFENSGNTLY. In full, the CDR3 is CASSFENSGNTLYF.

This clone counts as medium-sized. The listed genes are named as in mouse. Read data end 1 residue before the CDR3 end; the end is taken from the germline J gene. This rearrangement joins TRBV3 to TRBJ2-7; 8 nucleotides match TRBD2. Germline CDR1 SNHLY, CDR2 FYNGKV (reference sequence). The CDR3 covers 12 residues. J lost 4 bases, V lost 5 bases, and 1 base had no gene match. The sequenced part of the CDR3 DNA is TGTGCCAGCAGCCCTGGGGGGTATGAACAGTAC. It encodes CASSPGGYEQY. The full CDR3 protein is CASSPGGYEQYF. The full variable domain, rest sourced from reference TRBV3 and TRBJ2-7, is GPKVLQIPSHQIIDMGQMVTLNCDPVSNHLYFYWYKQILGQQMEFLVNFYNGKVMEKSKLFKDQFSVERPDGSYFTLKIQPTALEDSAVYFCASSPGGYEQYFGPGTRLTVL.

As for this clone: Here the gene names and germline are mouse. Sequencing ends 1 residue short of the CDR3 end; the germline J gene provides the rest. This chain links TRBV13-3 with TRBJ2-1; 8 nucleotides line up with TRBD2. The CDR3 loop spans 15 amino acids. The germline CDR1 and CDR2 sequences are NNHDY and SYVADS. The V segment lost 2 bases and the J segment 4 bases; nucleotides outside the gene matches: 5. The CDR3 reads CASSERGGAYAEQFF. The covered CDR3 bases are TGTGCCAGCAGTGAAAGGGGGGGCGCGTATGCTGAGCAGTTC.

This clone is judged medium-sized. The genes are named according to mouse. The CDR3 extends 1 residue past the end of the read, so its final part is completed from the germline J gene. The V call is TRBV14, the J call TRBJ2-5; 8 positions match TRBD2. There are 13 residues in the CDR3. The V gene's germline CDR1 is SGHDT and CDR2 FRDEAV. V was pared by 2 bases and J by 6 bases, with 2 bases of the junction left unmatched. This chain's CDR3 is CASSFAGGDTQYF. Partial CDR3 DNA: TGTGCCAGCAGTTTTGCTGGGGGGGACACCCAGTAC. Filled out from reference TRBV14 and TRBJ2-5, the complete variable domain reads EAGVTQSPRYAVLQEGQAVSFWCDPISGHDTLYWYQQPRDQGPQLLVYFRDEAVIDNSQLPSDRFSAVRPKGTNSTLKIQSAKQGDTATYLCASSFAGGDTQYFGPGTRLLVL.

This clone occurred a few times. These gene names are mouse names. The read ends 1 residue shy of where the CDR3 ends; the end is completed using the germline J gene. The rearrangement joins TRBV23 to TRBJ2-7; the table gives TRBD2 as D, unverified against the DNA. CDR3 length equals 14 residues. CDR1 KGHTA and CDR2 FQNQQP come from the germline V gene. Partial CDR3 DNA: TGCTCCAGCAGTCATGGGACTGGGGGGATTGAACAGTAC. Its translation is CSSSHGTGGIEQY. The entire CDR3 is CSSSHGTGGIEQYF. The whole variable domain, filled in from reference TRBV23 and TRBJ2-7, reads DAAVTQKPRYLIKMKGQEAEMKCIPEKGHTAVFWYQQKQSKELKFLIYFQNQQPLDQIDMVKERFSAVCPSSSLCSLGIRTCEAEDSALYLCSSSHGTGGIEQYFGPGTRLTVL.

As to this clone: The gene symbols are mouse symbols. The read is 1 residue too short to cover the CDR3 end, so that end is filled in from the germline J gene. The V gene is TRBV1, the J gene TRBJ2-3; TRBD2 matches 8 bases. J lost 0 bases, V lost 4 bases, and 6 bases had no gene match. The CDR3 is made up of 16 amino acids. The V gene's germline CDR1 is NSQYPW and CDR2 LRSPGD (reference sequence). The CDR3 sequence is CTCSGRLGSSAETLYF. The sequenced CDR3 bases are TGCACCTGCAGTGGGAGACTGGGGTCTAGTGCAGAAACGCTGTAT.

With regard to this clone: Germline and genes: mouse. Read sequence stops 1 residue before the CDR3 end, and the germline J gene provides the missing end. The V and J genes are TRBV2 and TRBJ1-4, with D possibly being TRBD1 (6 bases). Germline assignment: CDR1 LGHNA and CDR2 YSYQKL. The ends were cut back, 0 bases at V and 3 bases at J, with 8 bases in the middle. This CDR3 has 15 residues. The CDR3 sequence: CASSQEGGPNERLFF. CDR3 DNA, as far as it was read: TGTGCCAGCAGCCAAGAAGGGGGACCCAACGAAAGATTATTT.

In the case of this clone: Gene names follow the mouse nomenclature. From the germline J gene comes the end of the CDR3, since the read stops 1 residue before it. The chain couples TRBV15 to TRBJ1-1; D ambiguous. This CDR3 has 12 residues. Trimming removed 1 base from V and 4 bases from J, with 4 bases in between. Germline V gene data show CDR1 as SGHND and CDR2 as FRSKSL. CDR3 region: CASSLDGTEVFF. Incomplete CDR3 DNA: TGTGCCAGCAGTTTAGATGGCACAGAAGTCTTC.

Points on this clone: The genes are named according to mouse. The observed sequence ends 1 residue before the CDR3 terminus, with the missing tail filled in from the germline J gene. J is TRBJ1-3 and V is TRBV13-2, with D possibly TRBD1 on 5 matching bases. Per germline, CDR1 NNHNN and CDR2 SYGAGS (reference sequence). The CDR3 contains 14 residues. Trimming removed 2 bases from V and 0 bases from J, with 6 bases in between. The sequenced part of the CDR3 DNA is TGTGCCAGCGGTGAGAGGGGTTCTGGAAATACGCTCTAT. Translation: CASGERGSGNTLY. In full, the CDR3 reads CASGERGSGNTLYF.